This is a list of T cell receptor beta chains from one sample in a study of CD8+ T cells in alopecia areata. Assay: immunoSEQ multiplex PCR; the TCRdb copy retains only in-frame clones and omits some. The data show some 190,000 clones, with approximately 72% seen just once and 1% to 1.5% held by the top ten. The material sequenced was CD4+ T cells sorted from blood, taken around week 44, from a patient treated with tofacitinib. These receptor sequences come from a human donor with alopecia areata. CDR3s include the opening cysteine and the closing phenylalanine or tryptophan. The D gene is left open where the match is weak. Clone size, where shown, is once, few, many, or a class for clones that have expanded.

v_gene: TRBV5-1
abundance: once
j_gene: TRBJ2-7
d_gene: NA
CDR3nt: TGCGCCAGCAGCTTGGAGGTAGGCTACGAGCAGTACTTC
CDR3aa: CASSLEVGYEQYF

v_gene: TRBV13
abundance: NA
j_gene: TRBJ1-5
d_gene: NA
CDR3nt: TGTGCCAGCAGCCTTAATAATCAGCCCCAGCATTTT
CDR3aa: CASSLNNQPQHF

v_gene: TRBV7-3
abundance: NA
j_gene: TRBJ2-3
d_gene: NA
CDR3nt: TGTGCCAGCAGCCCCGGGCAGGGTACGCAGTATTTT
CDR3aa: CASSPGQGTQYF

v_gene: TRBV29-1
abundance: NA
j_gene: TRBJ1-2
d_gene: NA
CDR3nt: TGCAGCGTTGAAGATCTCGGGAGGAACTATGGCTACACCTTC
CDR3aa: CSVEDLGRNYGYTF

v_gene: TRBV7-9
abundance: NA
j_gene: TRBJ1-1
d_gene: NA
CDR3nt: TGTGCCAGCAGCCCGTCAGCTAGGCCCCGCCGCGCAGCTTTCTTT
CDR3aa: CASSPSARPRRAAFF

v_gene: TRBV7-2
abundance: NA
j_gene: TRBJ2-3
d_gene: NA
CDR3nt: TGTGCCAGCAGCTTGGACGGAAGCACAGATACGCAGTATTTT
CDR3aa: CASSLDGSTDTQYF

v_gene: TRBV29-1
abundance: NA
j_gene: TRBJ2-7
d_gene: NA
CDR3nt: TGCAGCGTTCTCGAGGGGGGCCGATACGAGCAGTACTTC
CDR3aa: CSVLEGGRYEQYF

v_gene: TRBV29-1
abundance: NA
j_gene: TRBJ2-1
d_gene: NA
CDR3nt: TGCAGCGTGTCGACAGGTCCTACCTACAATGAGCAGTTCTTC
CDR3aa: CSVSTGPTYNEQFF

v_gene: TRBV7-2
abundance: NA
j_gene: TRBJ2-7
d_gene: NA
CDR3nt: TGTGCCAGCAGCACTCTAGGCTACGAGCAGTACTTC
CDR3aa: CASSTLGYEQYF

v_gene: TRBV4-3
abundance: few
j_gene: TRBJ2-3
d_gene: NA
CDR3nt: TGCGCCAGCAGCCAAGATACAGCTCCCGGCACAGATACGCAGTATTTT
CDR3aa: CASSQDTAPGTDTQYF

v_gene: TRBV7-2
abundance: NA
j_gene: TRBJ2-3
d_gene: TRBD2
CDR3nt: TGTGCCAGCAGCTTAGTTAGCGGGGGCGTTAGCACAGATACGCAGTATTTT
CDR3aa: CASSLVSGGVSTDTQYF

v_gene: TRBV29-1
abundance: few
j_gene: TRBJ2-2
d_gene: TRBD1
CDR3nt: TGCAGCGTCTTTTCAGGGGGCCTGAACACCGGGGAGCTGTTTTTT
CDR3aa: CSVFSGGLNTGELFF

v_gene: TRBV7-6
abundance: NA
j_gene: TRBJ1-1
d_gene: NA
CDR3nt: TGTGCCAGCAGCCCTAACAGGGTAGCCACTGAAGCTTTCTTT
CDR3aa: CASSPNRVATEAFF

v_gene: TRBV30
abundance: NA
j_gene: TRBJ1-1
d_gene: NA
CDR3nt: TGTGCCTGGAGAACGATCTCGGGGAGCACTGAAGCTTTCTTT
CDR3aa: CAWRTISGSTEAFF

v_gene: TRBV19
abundance: NA
j_gene: TRBJ1-5
d_gene: NA
CDR3nt: TGTGCCAGTAGTAAATTAACCCAGGGGATAAGCAATCAGCCCCAGCATTTT
CDR3aa: CASSKLTQGISNQPQHF

v_gene: TRBV29-1
abundance: few
j_gene: TRBJ2-4
d_gene: NA
CDR3nt: TGCAGCGTTGGGTCAGGGACGGTGCCAAACATTCAGTACTTC
CDR3aa: CSVGSGTVPNIQYF

v_gene: TRBV7-2
abundance: NA
j_gene: TRBJ2-1
d_gene: NA
CDR3nt: TGTGCCAGCAGCCGAGGACGGACCCTCTACAATGAGCAGTTCTTC
CDR3aa: CASSRGRTLYNEQFF

v_gene: TRBV2
abundance: NA
j_gene: TRBJ2-2
d_gene: TRBD2
CDR3nt: TGTGCCAGCAGCCCAGCGGGGGGCAAAACCGGGGAGCTGTTTTTT
CDR3aa: CASSPAGGKTGELFF

v_gene: TRBV2
abundance: NA
j_gene: TRBJ2-3
d_gene: TRBD2
CDR3nt: TGTGCCAGCGGAACGGGGGGAAGCACAGATACGCAGTATTTT
CDR3aa: CASGTGGSTDTQYF

v_gene: TRBV6-1
abundance: NA
j_gene: TRBJ1-2
d_gene: NA
CDR3nt: TGCGCCAGCAGTGAATCCCCCCTCTTC
CDR3aa: CASSESPLF

v_gene: TRBV4-3
abundance: NA
j_gene: TRBJ2-2
d_gene: NA
CDR3nt: TGCGCCAGCAGCCAAGGACGGGGCGCGGACAACGGGGAGCTGTTTTTT
CDR3aa: CASSQGRGADNGELFF

v_gene: TRBV29-1
abundance: NA
j_gene: TRBJ2-7
d_gene: TRBD1
CDR3nt: TGCAGCGCCAGCAAGGGGGCCCTCTACGAGCAGTACTTC
CDR3aa: CSASKGALYEQYF

v_gene: TRBV23-1
abundance: once
j_gene: TRBJ1-2
d_gene: NA
CDR3nt: TGCGCCAGCAGTCCCCCCCCGACTAACTATGGCTACACCTTC
CDR3aa: CASSPPPTNYGYTF

v_gene: TRBV9
abundance: once
j_gene: TRBJ1-2
d_gene: NA
CDR3nt: TGTGCCTCCAGCAAGGGGCCGGGTAACTATGGCTACACCTTC
CDR3aa: CASSKGPGNYGYTF

v_gene: TRBV30
abundance: NA
j_gene: TRBJ1-1
d_gene: NA
CDR3nt: TGTGCCTGGCGGACCTTGTTCTTGAACACTGAAGCTTTCTTT
CDR3aa: CAWRTLFLNTEAFF

v_gene: TRBV7-9
abundance: NA
j_gene: TRBJ2-3
d_gene: NA
CDR3nt: TGTGCCAGCAGCTACCGACCCCCACGCACAGATACGCAGTATTTT
CDR3aa: CASSYRPPRTDTQYF

v_gene: TRBV7-2
abundance: few
j_gene: TRBJ1-5
d_gene: TRBD1
CDR3nt: TGTGCCAGCAGCCCATCGGGACAGGTCAATCAGCCCCAGCATTTT
CDR3aa: CASSPSGQVNQPQHF

v_gene: TRBV7-2
abundance: NA
j_gene: TRBJ2-1
d_gene: NA
CDR3nt: TGTGCCAGCAGCTTAGATTCAGGGGCCCTAGGCAATGAGCAGTTCTTC
CDR3aa: CASSLDSGALGNEQFF

v_gene: TRBV7-2
abundance: NA
j_gene: TRBJ2-7
d_gene: NA
CDR3nt: TGTGCCAGCAGCTACACAGGGTCCTACGAGCAGTACTTC
CDR3aa: CASSYTGSYEQYF

v_gene: TRBV25-1
abundance: NA
j_gene: TRBJ2-5
d_gene: TRBD1
CDR3nt: TGTGCCAGCAGTGAAGGGCCAGGGGGTGGGACCCAGTACTTC
CDR3aa: CASSEGPGGGTQYF

v_gene: TRBV30
abundance: NA
j_gene: TRBJ1-4
d_gene: NA
CDR3nt: TGTGCCTGGAGCCCGGGGGATCCTCAACTGTTTTTT
CDR3aa: CAWSPGDPQLFF

v_gene: TRBV6-5
abundance: few
j_gene: TRBJ2-2
d_gene: NA
CDR3nt: TGTGCCAGCAGTTCTGGACAGCCCGGGGAGCTGTTTTTT
CDR3aa: CASSSGQPGELFF